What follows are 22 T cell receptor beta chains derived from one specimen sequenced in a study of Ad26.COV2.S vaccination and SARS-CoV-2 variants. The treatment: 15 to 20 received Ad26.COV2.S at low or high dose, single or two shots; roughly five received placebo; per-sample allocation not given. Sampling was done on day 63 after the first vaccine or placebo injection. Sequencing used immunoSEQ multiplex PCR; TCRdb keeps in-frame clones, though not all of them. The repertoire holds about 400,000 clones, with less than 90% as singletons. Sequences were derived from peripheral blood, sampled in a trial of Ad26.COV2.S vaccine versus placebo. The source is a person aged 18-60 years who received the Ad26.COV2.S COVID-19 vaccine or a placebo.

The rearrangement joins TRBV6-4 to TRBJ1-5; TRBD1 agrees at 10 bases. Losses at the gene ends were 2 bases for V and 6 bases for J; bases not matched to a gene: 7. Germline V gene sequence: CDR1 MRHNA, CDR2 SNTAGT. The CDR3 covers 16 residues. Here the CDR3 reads CASSDPDRGGGQPQHF. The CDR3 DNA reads TGTGCCAGCAGTGACCCGGACAGGGGGGGAGGTCAGCCCCAGCATTTT.

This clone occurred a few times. CDR3 DNA: TGTGCCAGTCAAGCCCGGGGCAGGTTAAATGAGCAGTTCTTC. Protein: CASQARGRLNEQFF. The V gene is TRBV19, the J gene TRBJ2-1, with D tentatively TRBD1 or TRBD2 (5 bases each). V was shortened by 8 bases and J by 7 bases, with 18 bases between the two germline ends. This CDR3 contains 14 residues. The germline CDR1 and CDR2 sequences are LNHDA and SQIVND (reference sequence).

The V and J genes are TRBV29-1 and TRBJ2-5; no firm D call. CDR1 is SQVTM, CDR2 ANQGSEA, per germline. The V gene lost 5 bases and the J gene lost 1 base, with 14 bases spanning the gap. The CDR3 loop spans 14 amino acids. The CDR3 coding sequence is TGCAGCGTTCTCTTGAAGACTGCCCAAGAGACCCAGTACTTC. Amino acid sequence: CSVLLKTAQETQYF.

CDR3 bases: TGCGCCAGCAGTCAACCTGGTTTGGCCGCCGGGGAGCTGTTTTTT. The encoded protein is CASSQPGLAAGELFF. This chain connects TRBV23-1 to TRBJ2-2; D gene ambiguous. TRBV23-1 qualifies as an ORF whose function is uncertain. Trimming removed 2 bases from V and 6 bases from J, with 13 bases in between. The CDR3 is 15 residues long.

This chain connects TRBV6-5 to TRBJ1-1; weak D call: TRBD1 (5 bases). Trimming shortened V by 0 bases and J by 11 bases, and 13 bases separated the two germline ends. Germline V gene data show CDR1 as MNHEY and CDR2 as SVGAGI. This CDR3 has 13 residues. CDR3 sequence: CASSYSRAGRAFF. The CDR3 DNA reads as TGTGCCAGCAGTTACTCGAGGGCAGGGCGCGCTTTCTTT.

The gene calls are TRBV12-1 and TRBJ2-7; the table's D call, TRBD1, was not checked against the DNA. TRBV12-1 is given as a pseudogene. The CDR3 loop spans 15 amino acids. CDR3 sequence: CASSFFRGPSNEQYF. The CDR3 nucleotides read TGTGCCAGCAGCTTTTTCAGGGGGCCGAGCAACGAGCAGTACTTC.

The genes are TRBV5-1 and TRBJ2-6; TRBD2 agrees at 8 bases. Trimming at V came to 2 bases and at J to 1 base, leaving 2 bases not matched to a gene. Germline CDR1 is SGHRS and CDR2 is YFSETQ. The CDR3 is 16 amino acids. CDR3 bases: TGCGCCAGCAGCTTCATAGCGGGGTCTGGGGCCAACGTCCTGACTTTC. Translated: CASSFIAGSGANVLTF.

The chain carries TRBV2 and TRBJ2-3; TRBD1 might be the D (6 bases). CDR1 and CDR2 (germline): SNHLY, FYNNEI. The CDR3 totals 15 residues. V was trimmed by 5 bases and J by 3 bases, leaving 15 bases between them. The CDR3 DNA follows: TGTGCCAGCAGTACACACAGGGACGAAACAGATACGCAGTATTTT. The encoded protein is CASSTHRDETDTQYF.

CDR3 sequence: CASSSAGTDTQYF. DNA of the CDR3: TGCGCCAGCAGCTCCGCAGGAACAGATACGCAGTATTTT. The genes are TRBV5-1 and TRBJ2-3; D is uncertain. Looked up from germline, CDR1 is SGHRS and CDR2 is YFSETQ. The CDR3 is 13 residues long. Trimming removed 3 bases at V and 3 bases at J, with 8 bases between.

CDR3 sequence reads: CASGLRLFF. As DNA, the CDR3 is TGCGCCAGCGGATTGAGGCTGTTTTTT. The chain combines TRBV10-2 with TRBJ1-4, with D unresolved. CDR1 WSHSY and CDR2 SAAADI come from the germline V gene. This CDR3 region has 9 residues. V was trimmed by 8 bases and J by 14 bases, leaving 9 bases between them.

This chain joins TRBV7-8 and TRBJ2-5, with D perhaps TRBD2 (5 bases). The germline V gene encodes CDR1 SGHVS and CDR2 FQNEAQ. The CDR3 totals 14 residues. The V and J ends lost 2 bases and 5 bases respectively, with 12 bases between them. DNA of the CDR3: TGTGCCAGCAGCTTACAGAGGTTAGCGGAGACCCAGTACTTC. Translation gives CASSLQRLAETQYF.

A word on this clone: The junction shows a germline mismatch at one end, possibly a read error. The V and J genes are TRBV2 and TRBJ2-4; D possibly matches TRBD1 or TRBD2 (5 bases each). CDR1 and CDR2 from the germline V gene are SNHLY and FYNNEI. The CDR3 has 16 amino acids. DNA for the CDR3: TGTGCCAGCAGTAGCCGCGAGGGGTTCTCCAAAAGCATTCAGTACTTC. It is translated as CASSSREGFSKSIQYF.

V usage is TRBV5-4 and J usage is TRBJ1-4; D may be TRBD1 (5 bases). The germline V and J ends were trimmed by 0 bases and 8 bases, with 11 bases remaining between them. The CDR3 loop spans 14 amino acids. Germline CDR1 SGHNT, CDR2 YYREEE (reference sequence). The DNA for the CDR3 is TGTGCCAGCAGCTTGGCGGGGGTTTACGAAAAACTGTTTTTT. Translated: CASSLAGVYEKLFF.

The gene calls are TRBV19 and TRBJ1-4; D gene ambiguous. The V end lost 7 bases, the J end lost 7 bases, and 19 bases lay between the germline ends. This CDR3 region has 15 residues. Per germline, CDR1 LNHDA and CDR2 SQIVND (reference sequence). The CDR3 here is CASTQSNPRAEKLFF. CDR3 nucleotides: TGTGCCAGTACCCAGAGTAACCCGCGGGCTGAAAAACTGTTTTTT. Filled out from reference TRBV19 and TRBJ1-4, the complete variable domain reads DGGITQSPKYLFRKEGQNVTLSCEQNLNHDAMYWYRQDPGQGLRLIYYSQIVNDFQKGDIAEGYSVSREKKESFPLTVTSAQKNPTAFYLCASTQSNPRAEKLFFGSGTQLSVL.

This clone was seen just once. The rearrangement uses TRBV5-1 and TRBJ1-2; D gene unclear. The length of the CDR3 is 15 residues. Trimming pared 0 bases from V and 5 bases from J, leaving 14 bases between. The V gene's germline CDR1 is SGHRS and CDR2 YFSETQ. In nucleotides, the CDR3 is TGCGCCAGCAGCTTGGGGGTGACGGACCTTTATGGCTACACCTTC. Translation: CASSLGVTDLYGYTF.

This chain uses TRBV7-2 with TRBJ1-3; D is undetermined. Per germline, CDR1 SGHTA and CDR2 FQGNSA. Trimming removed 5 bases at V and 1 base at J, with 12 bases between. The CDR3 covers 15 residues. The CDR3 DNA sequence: TGTGCCAGCAGCCCACAGTTTGGATCTGGAAACACCATATATTTT. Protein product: CASSPQFGSGNTIYF.

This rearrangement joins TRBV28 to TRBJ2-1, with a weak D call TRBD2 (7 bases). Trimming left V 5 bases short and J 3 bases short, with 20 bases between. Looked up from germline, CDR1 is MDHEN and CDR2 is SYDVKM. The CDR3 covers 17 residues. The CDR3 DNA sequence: TGTGCCAGCAGTCGGAGGGGGACTATGAAACTCTACAATGAGCAGTTCTTC. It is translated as CASSRRGTMKLYNEQFF.

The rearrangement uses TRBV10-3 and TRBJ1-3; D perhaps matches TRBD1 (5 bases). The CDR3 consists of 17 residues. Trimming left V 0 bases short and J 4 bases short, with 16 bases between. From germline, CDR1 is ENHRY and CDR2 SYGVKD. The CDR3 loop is CAISESGGTEYGNTIYF. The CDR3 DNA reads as TGTGCCATCAGTGAGTCGGGCGGGACGGAATACGGAAACACCATATATTTT.

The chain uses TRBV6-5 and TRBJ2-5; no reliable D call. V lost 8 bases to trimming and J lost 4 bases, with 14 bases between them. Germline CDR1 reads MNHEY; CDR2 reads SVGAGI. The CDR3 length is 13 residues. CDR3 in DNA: TGTGCCAGCGGGCAGACCCGCGGAGAGACCCAGTACTTC. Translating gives CASGQTRGETQYF.

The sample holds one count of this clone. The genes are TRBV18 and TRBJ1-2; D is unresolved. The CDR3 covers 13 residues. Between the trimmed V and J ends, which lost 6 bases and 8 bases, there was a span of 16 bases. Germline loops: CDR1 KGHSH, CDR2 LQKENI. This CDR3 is CASSRGSDQGYTF. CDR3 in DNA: TGTGCCAGCTCCCGAGGGAGTGATCAAGGCTACACCTTC.

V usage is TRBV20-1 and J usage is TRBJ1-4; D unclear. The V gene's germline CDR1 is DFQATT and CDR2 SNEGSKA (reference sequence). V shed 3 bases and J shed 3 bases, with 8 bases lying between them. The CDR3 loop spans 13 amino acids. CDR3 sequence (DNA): TGCAGTGCTAGTAACCCTTCTAATGAAAAACTGTTTTTT. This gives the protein CSASNPSNEKLFF.

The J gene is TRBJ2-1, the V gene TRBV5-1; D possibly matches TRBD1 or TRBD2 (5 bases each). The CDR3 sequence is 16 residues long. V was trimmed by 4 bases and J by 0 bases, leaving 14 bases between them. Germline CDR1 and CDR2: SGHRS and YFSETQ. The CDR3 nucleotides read TGCGCCAGCAGCGCAGCGGTGAGGGGCTCCTACAATGAGCAGTTCTTC. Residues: CASSAAVRGSYNEQFF.